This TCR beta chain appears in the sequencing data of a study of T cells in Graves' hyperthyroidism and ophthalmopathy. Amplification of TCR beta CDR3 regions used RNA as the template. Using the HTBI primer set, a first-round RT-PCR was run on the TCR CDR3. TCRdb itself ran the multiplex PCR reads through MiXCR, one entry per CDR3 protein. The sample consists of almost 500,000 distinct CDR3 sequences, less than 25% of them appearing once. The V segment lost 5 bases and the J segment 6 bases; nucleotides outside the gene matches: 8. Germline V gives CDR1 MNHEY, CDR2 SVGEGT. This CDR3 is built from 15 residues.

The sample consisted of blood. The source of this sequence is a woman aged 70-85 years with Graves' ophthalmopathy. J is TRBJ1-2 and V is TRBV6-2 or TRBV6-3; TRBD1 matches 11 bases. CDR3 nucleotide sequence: TGTGCCAGCAGTCGACCCGGACAGGGGGCGAATGGCTACACCTTC. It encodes CASSRPGQGANGYTF.